This T cell receptor beta chain was identified in a study of cytomegalovirus exposure and HLA in healthy donors. General observations from the study: Sequencing likely generated an artifact that appeared as a cluster of highly shared sequence variants. Most subjects' HLA-A and HLA-B alleles were reportedly predicted from TCR beta sequences. There were some 150 TCR beta chains listed as cytomegalovirus-associated. About 87% or about 30% of the time was how often most TCR beta V segments were productive, according to an earlier analysis.

The PCR made use of 60 Vbeta and 13 Jbeta primers. The method was immunoSEQ multiplex PCR; TCRdb's version includes in-frame clones alone and lacks a portion of them. The sample lists 150,000 to 200,000 clones, roughly 74% occurring once. With regard to this clone: The antigen is undetermined.

The source material was PBMCs. This TCR was recovered from a man younger than 35 in good health and CMV-seropositive.

CDR3 in amino acids: CASSGDSSNQPQHF. The CDR3 nucleotides are TGTGCCAGCAGCGGTGACAGTAGCAATCAGCCCCAGCATTTT. This chain links TRBV7-9 with TRBJ1-5, with a possible D match to TRBD1 (5 bases). The V end lost 5 bases, the J end lost 0 bases, and 8 bases lay between the germline ends. In germline, CDR1 is SEHNR, CDR2 FQNEAQ (reference sequence). The CDR3 is 14 amino acids.